Listed here are 15 T cell receptor beta chains from one sample, sequenced in a study of cytomegalovirus exposure and HLA in healthy donors. Use of 60 Vbeta and 13 Jbeta primers characterized the PCR. Assay used: immunoSEQ multiplex PCR; TCRdb lists only in-frame clones, some missing. Here the sample table reports about 72,000 clones. The material sequenced was PBMCs. The origin of the receptors is a woman in her forties in good health and CMV-seropositive.

The chain has TRBV5-5 and TRBJ1-2; D is undetermined. Looked up from germline, CDR1 is SGHKS and CDR2 is YYEKEE (reference sequence). The CDR3 runs to 12 residues. Trimming left V 4 bases short and J 4 bases short, with 8 bases between. The CDR3 region has the DNA TGTGCCAGCAGCCGAGACACCTATGGCTACACCTTC. The encoded protein is CASSRDTYGYTF.

This rearrangement joins TRBV29-1 to TRBJ2-1; D might be TRBD2 (5 bases). Trimming pared 7 bases from V and 6 bases from J, leaving 16 bases between. Germline CDR1 is SQVTM and CDR2 is ANQGSEA. This CDR3 is 13 amino acids long. The CDR3 protein is CSANDGGPNEQFF. The CDR3 DNA reads TGCAGCGCTAACGATGGCGGGCCCAATGAGCAGTTCTTC.

This sequence joins TRBV1 and TRBJ1-3. TRBV1 is noted as a pseudogene. The CDR3 runs 14 residues. The CDR3 nucleotides read TGCACCACCCCGAAGGGTGCGGGGGGAAACACCATATATTTT. Amino acids: CTTPKGAGGNTIYF.

The chain employs TRBV14 and TRBJ2-1; 10 bases map to TRBD2. Germline CDR1 and CDR2: SGHDN and FVKESK. This CDR3 has 16 residues. The V segment lost 4 bases and the J segment 5 bases; nucleotides outside the gene matches: 8. CDR3 nucleotides: TGTGCCAGCAGCCTCCTCAGCGGGAGGGCCAACAATGAGCAGTTCTTC. As protein: CASSLLSGRANNEQFF.

The J gene is TRBJ2-3, the V gene TRBV5-4, with 10 bases lining up with TRBD2. CDR3 length equals 16 residues. CDR1 is SGHNT, CDR2 YYREEE, per germline (reference sequence). After removal of 1 base from V and 2 bases from J, the junction contained 4 bases not matched to a gene. The CDR3 bases are TGTGCCAGCAGCTTGAGCGGGGGGGGACTCACAGATACGCAGTATTTT. Encoded protein: CASSLSGGGLTDTQYF.

The rearrangement links TRBV19 to TRBJ2-6, with TRBD1 as a possible D gene (5 bases). V was trimmed by 6 bases and J by 0 bases, leaving 15 bases between them. Germline V gene lookup returns CDR1 LNHDA and CDR2 SQIVND (reference sequence). This CDR3 spans 17 amino acids. CDR3 DNA: TGTGCCAGTAGGTTGACAGTTAAATACTCTGGGGCCAACGTCCTGACTTTC. It codes for CASRLTVKYSGANVLTF.

The rearrangement joins TRBV6-4 to TRBJ1-1; no firm D call. The CDR3 runs 14 residues. Trimming shortened V by 6 bases and J by 1 base, and 12 bases separated the two germline ends. Per the germline V gene, CDR1 is MRHNA and CDR2 is SNTAGT. CDR3 nucleotide sequence: TGTGCCAGCAGAGAAACTGACACGAACACTGAAGCTTTCTTT. It encodes CASRETDTNTEAFF.

This rearrangement joins TRBV2 to TRBJ2-1, with TRBD1 matching over 7 bases. This CDR3 region has 13 residues. With V trimmed by 5 bases and J by 7 bases, 5 bases remained unmatched. Germline V lookup: CDR1 SNHLY, CDR2 FYNNEI. The CDR3 reads CASSTQGSNEQFF. The CDR3 DNA is TGTGCCAGCAGTACACAGGGGTCAAATGAGCAGTTCTTC. The full variable domain, with the rest looked up from reference TRBV2 and TRBJ2-1, is EPEVTQTPSHQVTQMGQEVILRCVPISNHLYFYWYRQILGQKVEFLVSFYNNEISEKSEIFDDQFSVERPDGSNFTLKIRSTKLEDSAMYFCASSTQGSNEQFFGPGTRLTVL.

The V call is TRBV5-1, the J call TRBJ1-1; 10 nucleotides align to TRBD1. Germline loops: CDR1 SGHRS, CDR2 YFSETQ. The CDR3 loop spans 16 amino acids. Trimming cost V 4 bases and J 5 bases; bases outside gene matches: 11. In DNA form, the CDR3 reads TGCGCCAGCAGCCCGGGACAGGGGTATACAAGGACTGAAGCTTTCTTT. Translated: CASSPGQGYTRTEAFF.

The chain employs TRBV5-1 and TRBJ2-1; 8 bases fit TRBD2. CDR3 length: 15 residues. With V trimmed by 2 bases and J by 4 bases, 5 bases remained unmatched. The V gene's germline CDR1 is SGHRS and CDR2 YFSETQ. CDR3 nucleotide sequence: TGCGCCAGCAGCTTTCAACTAGCGGATTACAATGAGCAGTTCTTC. This translates into CASSFQLADYNEQFF.

CDR3 loop: CASSEQTSPSGAFF. CDR3 bases: TGTGCCAGCAGTGAACAAACAAGCCCTTCGGGGGCTTTCTTT. The rearrangement links TRBV6-1 to TRBJ1-1; D unclear. Per germline, CDR1 MNHNS and CDR2 SASEGT. V shed 2 bases and J shed 11 bases, with 18 bases lying between them. This CDR3 spans 14 amino acids.

This chain joins TRBV11-2 and TRBJ2-2, with D perhaps matching TRBD1 (5 bases). In germline, CDR1 is SGHAT, CDR2 FQNNGV. The CDR3 sequence is 16 residues long. V dropped 4 bases and J dropped 5 bases, with 17 bases sitting between them. This CDR3 is CASSSVQGLATGELFF. As DNA, the CDR3 is TGTGCCAGCAGCTCCGTCCAGGGTTTAGCTACCGGGGAGCTGTTTTTT. The variable domain in full, completed from reference TRBV11-2 and TRBJ2-2, reads EAGVAQSPRYKIIEKRQSVAFWCNPISGHATLYWYQQILGQGPKLLIQFQNNGVVDDSQLPKDRFSAERLKGVDSTLKIQPAKLEDSAVYLCASSSVQGLATGELFFGEGSRLTVL.

V gene TRBV18 combines with J gene TRBJ1-1, with a tentative D call TRBD1 (5 bases). V dropped 3 bases and J dropped 2 bases, with 16 bases sitting between them. The CDR3 spans 16 residues. CDR1 KGHSH and CDR2 LQKENI come from the germline V gene. The CDR3 nucleotides read TGTGCCAGCTCACCTGTTACTGGGCAGGGTAACACTGAAGCTTTCTTT. Its protein product is CASSPVTGQGNTEAFF.

This rearrangement joins TRBV6-5 to TRBJ1-1, with 11 bases aligning to TRBD1. The germline gives CDR1 MNHEY, CDR2 SVGAGI. V shed 6 bases, J shed 11 bases, and the junction held 8 bases outside the gene matches. The CDR3 totals 13 residues. The CDR3 region has the DNA TGTGCCAGCAGCCGAGGGACAGGGGGTAATGCTTTCTTT. Protein sequence: CASSRGTGGNAFF.

This rearrangement joins TRBV25-1 to TRBJ2-7; 7 positions match TRBD1. Looked up from germline, CDR1 is MGHDK and CDR2 is SYGVNS. The junction had 6 bases not matched to a gene; V was cut back by 3 bases and J by 1 base. This CDR3 is 15 amino acids long. CDR3 bases: TGTGCCAGCAGTGAGGGAACAGGGGTATCCTACGAGCAGTACTTC. Translated, it gives CASSEGTGVSYEQYF.